A single sample is the source of the 14 T cell receptor beta chains below, sequenced in a study of cytomegalovirus exposure and HLA in healthy donors. The primer mix had 60 Vbeta and 13 Jbeta primers. Assay: immunoSEQ multiplex PCR; the TCRdb copy retains only in-frame clones and omits some. Found here are tens of thousands of clones, 80% to 90% of them singletons; the top ten hold just under 3%. Sequencing used PBMCs. The receptors were gathered from a woman in her 30s in good health and CMV-seronegative.

This clone turned up a few times. V gene TRBV5-4 combines with J gene TRBJ2-1, with 9 bases that match TRBD2. V lost 2 bases, J lost 3 bases, and 6 bases stayed unmatched. Germline-derived CDR1 and CDR2 are SGHNT and YYREEE (reference sequence). The CDR3 spans 16 residues. CDR3 sequence (DNA): TGTGCCAGCAGCTTTCTAGCGGGGCCCCTCTACAATGAGCAGTTCTTC. It is translated as CASSFLAGPLYNEQFF. Using reference TRBV5-4 and TRBJ2-1 for the parts outside the CDR3, the full variable domain is ETGVTQSPTHLIKTRGQQVTLRCSSQSGHNTVSWYQQALGQGPQFIFQYYREEENGRGNFPPRFSGLQFPNYSSELNVNALELDDSALYLCASSFLAGPLYNEQFFGPGTRLTVL.

The chain recombines TRBV28 with TRBJ2-3, with D possibly being TRBD2 (6 bases). The CDR3 contains 19 residues. Trimming cost V 7 bases and J 1 base, with 27 bases left between them. Germline CDR1 MDHEN, CDR2 SYDVKM. CDR3 sequence: CASIPWGTGRSLGTDTQYF. The CDR3, as DNA: TGTGCCAGCATTCCCTGGGGGACTGGAAGAAGTTTGGGCACAGATACGCAGTATTTT.

The rearrangement links TRBV7-9 to TRBJ2-5, with 7 bases matching TRBD1. With V trimmed by 2 bases and J by 3 bases, 9 bases remained unmatched. CDR1 and CDR2 (germline): SEHNR, FQNEAQ (reference sequence). This CDR3 spans 16 amino acids. The CDR3 spells CASSLSVVGTEETQYF. The CDR3 region has the DNA TGTGCCAGCAGCTTATCGGTTGTAGGGACAGAAGAGACCCAGTACTTC.

V is TRBV28 and J is TRBJ2-3, with D maybe TRBD1 (6 bases). The CDR3 has 15 residues. Trimming pared 5 bases from V and 2 bases from J, leaving 14 bases between. Germline V gene sequence: CDR1 MDHEN, CDR2 SYDVKM. The CDR3 DNA reads TGTGCCAGCAGTCCGAAGGGACACACCACAGATACGCAGTATTTT. This translates into CASSPKGHTTDTQYF.

V and J are TRBV30 and TRBJ2-1; 14 nucleotides align to TRBD2. The CDR3 has 15 residues. V dropped 7 bases and J dropped 7; count of bases not matched to a gene: 9. Germline assignment: CDR1 GTSNPN and CDR2 SVGIG (reference sequence). The CDR3 DNA reads as TGTGCCTCTTCGGGGACTAGCGGGGGTTATAATGAGCAGTTCTTC. Residues: CASSGTSGGYNEQFF.

The sample holds one count of this clone. The chain uses TRBV5-1 and TRBJ2-1, with D maybe TRBD1 (6 bases). The germline gives CDR1 SGHRS, CDR2 YFSETQ. This CDR3 spans 16 amino acids. The V end lost 4 bases, the J end lost 3 bases, and 17 bases lay between the germline ends. For the CDR3, the DNA is TGCGCCAGCAGCACTCACAGGGAAGTTGGCTACAATGAGCAGTTCTTC. As protein: CASSTHREVGYNEQFF.

The genes are TRBV5-6 and TRBJ2-3; no firm D call. Germline CDR1 and CDR2: SGHDT and YYEEEE. This CDR3 region has 12 residues. Trimming left V 3 bases short and J 2 bases short, with 4 bases between. CDR3 DNA sequence: TGTGCCAGCAGCTGGGCCACAGATACGCAGTATTTT. Protein product: CASSWATDTQYF.

The J gene is TRBJ2-5, the V gene TRBV27; weak D call: TRBD1 (6 bases). CDR1 is MNHEY, CDR2 SMNVEV, per germline (reference sequence). Between the trimmed V and J ends, which lost 3 bases and 2 bases, there was a span of 10 bases. The CDR3 extends over 14 amino acids. CDR3 sequence (DNA): TGTGCCAGCAGTTTGGTACAGGGTCAAGAGACCCAGTACTTC. Translation: CASSLVQGQETQYF.

The chain recombines TRBV7-9 with TRBJ2-2, with 14 bases that match TRBD2. CDR3 length: 16 residues. Germline CDR1 and CDR2: SEHNR and FQNEAQ (reference sequence). V was pared by 9 bases and J by 0 bases, with 3 bases of the junction left unmatched. The CDR3: CARGLAGATNTGELFF. The DNA of the CDR3 is TGTGCCAGGGGACTAGCGGGGGCCACGAACACCGGGGAGCTGTTTTTT. The entire variable domain, with the rest obtained from reference TRBV7-9 and TRBJ2-2, is as follows: DTGVSQNPRHKITKRGQNVTFRCDPISEHNRLYWYRQTLGQGPEFLTYFQNEAQLEKSRLLSDRFSAERPKGSFSTLEIQRTEQGDSAMYLCARGLAGATNTGELFFGEGSRLTVL.

CDR3 sequence: CASSSPEAGRNEQYF. In DNA, the CDR3 is TGTGCCAGCAGCTCACCCGAGGCAGGGAGGAACGAGCAGTACTTC. J is TRBJ2-7 and V is TRBV7-9, with D possibly TRBD2 on 6 matching bases. In germline, CDR1 is SEHNR, CDR2 FQNEAQ (reference sequence). Trimming stripped 4 bases from V and 5 bases from J, with 18 bases between. This CDR3 region has 15 residues.

The CDR3 DNA reads TGTGCCAGCAGCTTGGACGGGTACGAGCAGTACTTC. It encodes CASSLDGYEQYF. The chain carries TRBV5-5 and TRBJ2-7; D gene uncertain. The germline CDR1 and CDR2 sequences are SGHKS and YYEKEE (reference sequence). The V end was cut by 0 bases, the J end by 4 bases, with 5 bases between. The CDR3 is made up of 12 amino acids.

The chain has TRBV5-4 and TRBJ2-3; 7 bases line up with TRBD1. Trimming at V came to 4 bases and at J to 0 bases, leaving 11 bases not matched to a gene. The germline V gene has CDR1 SGHNT and CDR2 YYREEE (reference sequence). CDR3 length equals 17 residues. DNA for the CDR3: TGTGCCAGCAGCCCCCCCAACAGGGGCATCAGCACAGATACGCAGTATTTT. It codes for CASSPPNRGISTDTQYF.

This chain links TRBV6-6 with TRBJ2-1, with TRBD1 as a possible D gene (5 bases). Trimming removed 4 bases at V and 2 bases at J, with 12 bases between. The CDR3 is 15 amino acids. Germline assignment: CDR1 MNHNY and CDR2 SVGAGI (reference sequence). CDR3 nucleotide sequence: TGTGCCAGCAGTTTCAGGGAAGGACCCTACAATGAGCAGTTCTTC. Translated, it gives CASSFREGPYNEQFF.

The rearrangement links TRBV27 to TRBJ2-1, with 7 bases fitting TRBD1. There are 18 residues in the CDR3. CDR1 and CDR2 from the germline V gene are MNHEY and SMNVEV (reference sequence). The trim removed 6 bases at V and 0 bases at J, leaving 14 bases unmatched. The CDR3 region is CASSLIGGQTFSYNEQFF. Written as DNA, the CDR3 is TGTGCCAGCAGCCTTATAGGGGGACAGACTTTCTCCTACAATGAGCAGTTCTTC.